One sample yielded the 20 T cell receptor beta chains listed below, sequenced in a study of a mutant IDH1 vaccine in newly diagnosed glioma. Which antigens these TCRs recognize remains unknown. The assay was immunoSEQ multiplex PCR, and TCRdb's table has in-frame clones only and misses some. The profile shows over 55,000 clones, about four fifths of them singletons. Time point given: week 35, safety follow-up. With topical imiquimod, each dose of the vaccine consisted of 300 ug of mutant IDH1 20-mer peptide. Specimen: PBMCs, collected from a glioma patient whose treatment included an IDH1 peptide vaccine. The receptor source for this set is a man in his forties with glioma.

The J gene is TRBJ2-7, the V gene TRBV9, with 7 bases identical to TRBD2. The CDR3 is made up of 14 amino acids. V lost 2 bases to trimming and J lost 2 bases; unmatched junction nucleotides: 4. In germline, CDR1 is SGDLS, CDR2 YYNGEE. The CDR3, as DNA: TGTGCCAGCAGCGTGGGAGGGCAGGCCTACGAGCAGTACTTC. It yields the protein CASSVGGQAYEQYF. The full variable domain, with the rest looked up from reference TRBV9 and TRBJ2-7, is DSGVTQTPKHLITATGQRVTLRCSPRSGDLSVYWYQQSLDQGLQFLIQYYNGEERAKGNILERFSAQQFPDLHSELNLSSLELGDSALYFCASSVGGQAYEQYFGPGTRLTVT.

The chain has TRBV4-3 and TRBJ2-5; 8 bases line up with TRBD2. The CDR3 extends over 14 amino acids. CDR1 and CDR2 (germline): LGHNA, YSLEER. J gave up 3 bases and V 1 base, and 1 base lay outside the gene matches. CDR3 region: CASSQVGLEETQYF. CDR3 DNA sequence: TGCGCCAGCAGCCAAGTGGGACTAGAAGAGACCCAGTACTTC.

This chain uses TRBV5-4 with TRBJ2-1, with D possibly being TRBD1 or TRBD2 (5 bases each). Trimming stripped 0 bases from V and 9 bases from J, with 22 bases between. Germline values: CDR1 SGHNT, CDR2 YYREEE (reference sequence). CDR3 length equals 17 residues. CDR3 sequence (DNA): TGTGCCAGCAGCTTGGCTCTGAAGAGGGGTACGGGCGCTGAGCAGTTCTTC. Translation: CASSLALKRGTGAEQFF.

The gene calls are TRBV10-1 and TRBJ1-6; 8 bases align to TRBD1. The germline CDR1 and CDR2 sequences are WNHNN and SYGVQD (reference sequence). The trim removed 6 bases at V and 7 bases at J, leaving 8 bases unmatched. The CDR3 is 15 amino acids. The CDR3 region has the DNA TGCGCCAGCAGCGACCGGACAGGGTACAATTCACCCCTCCACTTT. Residues: CASSDRTGYNSPLHF.

V and J are TRBV7-9 and TRBJ1-1, with TRBD1 matching over 8 bases. CDR1 SEHNR and CDR2 FQNEAQ come from the germline V gene (reference sequence). Unmatched junction bases numbered 5, after V lost 4 bases and J lost 1 base. The CDR3 covers 15 residues. For the CDR3, the DNA is TGTGCCAGCAGCTCCGACAGGGGCCAGAACACTGAAGCTTTCTTT. This codes for CASSSDRGQNTEAFF. The complete variable domain, with remaining parts taken from reference TRBV7-9 and TRBJ1-1, reads DTGVSQNPRHKITKRGQNVTFRCDPISEHNRLYWYRQTLGQGPEFLTYFQNEAQLEKSRLLSDRFSAERPKGSFSTLEIQRTEQGDSAMYLCASSSDRGQNTEAFFGQGTRLTVV.

The rearrangement uses TRBV5-4 and TRBJ2-1; 13 bases are a match to TRBD2. The V gene's germline CDR1 is SGHNT and CDR2 YYREEE (reference sequence). The CDR3 has 15 residues. Trimming took 4 bases from V and 9 from J; bases not matched to a gene: 7. CDR3: CASSVLAGGPSEQFF. Written as DNA, the CDR3 is TGTGCCAGCAGCGTACTAGCGGGAGGGCCCTCTGAGCAGTTCTTC.

This chain connects TRBV6-5 to TRBJ2-7; TRBD1 is a possible D gene (6 bases). Germline loops: CDR1 MNHEY, CDR2 SVGAGI. V was pared by 2 bases and J by 0 bases, with 11 bases between. The CDR3 is made up of 15 amino acids. The CDR3 reads CASSYLGASSYEQYF. The CDR3 DNA sequence: TGTGCCAGCAGTTACCTGGGGGCAAGCTCCTACGAGCAGTACTTC.

The chain has TRBV14 and TRBJ2-7, with D perhaps assigned TRBD1 or TRBD2 (6 bases each). Trimming left V 0 bases short and J 7 bases short, with 19 bases between. The germline V gene encodes CDR1 SGHDN and CDR2 FVKESK. The CDR3 runs to 16 residues. Here the CDR3 DNA reads TGTGCCAGCAGCCAAGATCGGGCCAGGGGACTTTGGGAGCAGTACTTC. It specifies CASSQDRARGLWEQYF.

This clone was counted a single time. This chain uses TRBV7-9 with TRBJ1-3; D unclear. This CDR3 spans 13 amino acids. V lost 1 base and J lost 4, with 5 bases in between. The germline gives CDR1 SEHNR, CDR2 FQNEAQ (reference sequence). CDR3 sequence: CASSLGGGNTIYF. CDR3 DNA: TGTGCCAGCAGCTTAGGGGGAGGAAACACCATATATTTT.

The chain combines TRBV29-1 with TRBJ2-7; D might be TRBD1 or TRBD2, each matching 5 bases. The CDR3 has 13 residues. The germline gives CDR1 SQVTM, CDR2 ANQGSEA. Deletions cut 6 bases from V and 0 bases from J, with 12 bases between. CDR3 sequence reads: CSVRAGSSYEQYF. The CDR3 bases are TGCAGCGTGAGGGCAGGGAGCTCCTACGAGCAGTACTTC.

The genes are TRBV6-5 and TRBJ2-1, with D hard to call. V was cut by 2 bases and J by 5 bases, with 10 bases left in between. From germline, CDR1 is MNHEY and CDR2 SVGAGI. The CDR3 contains 14 residues. CDR3 loop: CASSYVGRHNEQFF. The CDR3 DNA follows: TGTGCCAGCAGTTACGTAGGCAGACACAATGAGCAGTTCTTC.

This chain links TRBV5-1 with TRBJ2-6, with D perhaps TRBD1 or TRBD2 (5 bases each). In germline, CDR1 is SGHRS, CDR2 YFSETQ. V lost 4 bases and J lost 0, with 11 bases in between. The length of the CDR3 is 16 residues. The CDR3 protein is CASSLGAISGANVLTF. CDR3 in DNA: TGCGCCAGCAGCCTCGGGGCTATCTCTGGGGCCAACGTCCTGACTTTC.

V is TRBV7-6 and J is TRBJ2-6, with 9 bases matching TRBD1. The CDR3 has 17 amino acids. The trim removed 1 base at V and 2 bases at J, leaving 3 bases unmatched. Germline CDR1 SGHVS, CDR2 FNYEAQ. CDR3 residues: CASSLEGTGTGANVLTF. The CDR3 bases are TGTGCCAGCAGCTTAGAGGGGACAGGGACTGGGGCCAACGTCCTGACTTTC.

The V gene is TRBV20-1, the J gene TRBJ2-7; no reliable D call. CDR3 length: 9 residues. CDR1 is DFQATT and CDR2 is SNEGSKA in the germline V gene (reference sequence). This CDR3 is CSLGYEQYF. CDR3 DNA sequence: TGCAGCTTGGGTTACGAGCAGTACTTC.

V and J are TRBV7-9 and TRBJ2-3, with 10 bases lining up with TRBD2. The CDR3 loop spans 17 amino acids. Looked up from germline, CDR1 is SEHNR and CDR2 is FQNEAQ (reference sequence). V trimming: 1 base; J trimming: 6 bases; junction bases outside the gene matches: 10. The CDR3 nucleotides are TGTGCCAGCAGCTTAGTGTCACTAGCGGGACAAGGGGATACGCAGTATTTT. This gives the protein CASSLVSLAGQGDTQYF.

Of note for this clone: This specimen includes other DNA sequences encoding the same CDR3. This chain uses TRBV18 with TRBJ2-7; D gene uncertain. V lost 3 bases and J lost 0, with 6 bases in between. CDR3 length: 13 amino acids. Germline V gene data show CDR1 as KGHSH and CDR2 as LQKENI. CDR3 sequence reads: CASSPLGSYEQYF. In DNA, the CDR3 is TGTGCCAGCTCACCCCTTGGCTCCTACGAGCAGTACTTC. Filled out from reference TRBV18 and TRBJ2-7, the complete variable domain reads NAGVMQNPRHLVRRRGQEARLRCSPMKGHSHVYWYRQLPEEGLKFMVYLQKENIIDESGMPKERFSAEFPKEGPSILRIQQVVRGDSAAYFCASSPLGSYEQYFGPGTRLTVT.

This rearrangement joins TRBV6-1 to TRBJ2-7, with D tentatively TRBD1 (6 bases). CDR1 MNHNS and CDR2 SASEGT come from the germline V gene. The CDR3 length is 13 residues. Deletions cut 4 bases from V and 4 bases from J, with 11 bases between. The CDR3 region is CASSVNRAYEQYF. DNA of the CDR3: TGTGCCAGCAGTGTAAACAGGGCTTACGAGCAGTACTTC.

The genes are TRBV14 and TRBJ2-1; D not certain. The V and J ends lost 4 bases and 5 bases respectively, with 18 bases between them. Germline V CDR1 and CDR2: SGHDN, FVKESK. This CDR3 comprises 16 residues. The CDR3 reads CASSRMPSILNNEQFF. The CDR3 DNA reads TGTGCCAGCAGCCGGATGCCTTCTATCTTGAACAATGAGCAGTTCTTC.

This clone was recorded a few times. The genes are TRBV19 and TRBJ1-2; D is possibly TRBD1 (6 bases). Per the germline V gene, CDR1 is LNHDA and CDR2 is SQIVND (reference sequence). The length of the CDR3 is 12 residues. Trimming removed 6 bases at V and 8 bases at J, with 13 bases between. For the CDR3, the DNA is TGTGCCAGTAGAGTCAGGGGATACGGCTACACCTTC. It yields the protein CASRVRGYGYTF.

The V and J genes are TRBV7-2 and TRBJ2-7; D is ambiguous. Looked up from germline, CDR1 is SGHTA and CDR2 is FQGNSA. Between the trimmed V and J ends, which lost 0 bases and 3 bases, there was a span of 6 bases. CDR3 size: 13 residues. CDR3 sequence (DNA): TGTGCCAGCAGCTTAGCGGGCTTCTACGAGCAGTACTTC. Residues: CASSLAGFYEQYF.